This note documents a single TCR beta chain sequence. The data are from a study of cytomegalovirus exposure and HLA in healthy donors. The PCR used 60 Vbeta and 13 Jbeta primers. Data came from immunoSEQ multiplex PCR; TCRdb stores just in-frame clones and leaves some out. The sample has 150,000 or so clones; 60% to 85% are singletons. The clonotype comes from a man aged 40-49 years in good health and CMV-seropositive. Source material: PBMCs.

The CDR3 loop is CASSAGQTNEKLFF. Here the CDR3 DNA reads TGTGCCAGCAGCGCCGGACAGACTAATGAAAAACTGTTTTTT. V is TRBV9 and J is TRBJ1-4; D may be TRBD1 (6 bases). Deletions cut 3 bases from V and 2 bases from J, with 8 bases between. This CDR3 is built from 14 residues. Germline CDR1 reads SGDLS; CDR2 reads YYNGEE.